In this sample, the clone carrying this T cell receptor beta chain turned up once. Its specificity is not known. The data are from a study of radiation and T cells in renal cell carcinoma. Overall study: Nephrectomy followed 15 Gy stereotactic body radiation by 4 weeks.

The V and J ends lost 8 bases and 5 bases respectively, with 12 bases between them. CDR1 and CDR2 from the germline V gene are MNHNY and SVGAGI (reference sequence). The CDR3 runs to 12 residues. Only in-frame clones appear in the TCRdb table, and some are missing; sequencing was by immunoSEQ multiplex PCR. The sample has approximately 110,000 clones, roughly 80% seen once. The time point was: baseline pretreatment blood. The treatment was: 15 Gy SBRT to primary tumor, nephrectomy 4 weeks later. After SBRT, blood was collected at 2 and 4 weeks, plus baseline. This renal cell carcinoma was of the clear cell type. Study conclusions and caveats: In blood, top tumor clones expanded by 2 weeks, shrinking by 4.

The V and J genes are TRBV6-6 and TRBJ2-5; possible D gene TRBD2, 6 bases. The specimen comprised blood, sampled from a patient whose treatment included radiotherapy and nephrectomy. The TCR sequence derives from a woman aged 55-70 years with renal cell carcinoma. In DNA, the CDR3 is TGTGCCAGCCGCGGGGCAGGGGAGACCCAGTACTTC. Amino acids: CASRGAGETQYF.